This T cell receptor beta chain appears in the sequencing data of a study of T cell repertoires in cytomegalovirus infection. Notes on the study in general: HLA-C-restricted CMV clonotypes gave the most frequent clonotype in two of eight donors.

This clonotype was observed at least ten times. Its antigen is undetermined. V trimming: 4 bases; J trimming: 5 bases; junction bases outside the gene matches: 4. Germline loops: CDR1 DFQATT, CDR2 SNEGSKA (reference sequence). The CDR3 spans 13 residues. One entry per CDR3 protein, called by TCRdb with MiXCR from the reads. The sample has more than 75,000 distinct CDR3 sequences, 25% to 30% seen once. J is TRBJ1-1 and V is TRBV20-1, with 10 bases matching TRBD1. The receptor was isolated from a human donor in good health (CMV status not recorded). Some clones in this sample may be carry-over from other donors' samples. Specimen: CD8+ T cells from cultured PBMCs, collected from culture after CMV antigen stimulation. The CDR3 reads CSANRQGATEAFF. CDR3 DNA: TGCAGTGCTAACCGACAGGGGGCAACTGAAGCTTTCTTT.